The 24 T cell receptor beta chains listed next were all sequenced from one sample in a study of T cells in narcolepsy. TCRdb's copy holds only in-frame clones and misses some; the assay was immunoSEQ multiplex PCR. The repertoire holds about 32,000 clones, with approximately 79% as singletons. The sequenced sample consisted of memory (CD45RA-) CD4+ T cells from blood. The receptors here all came from a human donor in good health.

V gene TRBV15 combines with J gene TRBJ2-5; 7 bases map to TRBD2. Judging by the DNA end, TRBJ2-7 fits better; the J call may be wrong. The germline V gene encodes CDR1 LNHNV and CDR2 YYDKDF (reference sequence). This CDR3 contains 14 residues. Written as DNA, the CDR3 is TGTGCCACCAGCAGAGAGGGGGGGAGCTACGAGCAGTACTTC. This sequence encodes CATSREGGSYEQYF.

This clone has more than one count but fewer than ten. The chain combines TRBV19 with TRBJ2-2; D not certain. The CDR3 is made up of 12 amino acids. Between the trimmed V and J ends, which lost 8 bases and 3 bases, there was a span of 7 bases. Germline V gene sequence: CDR1 LNHDA, CDR2 SQIVND (reference sequence). Here the CDR3 reads CASGYYTGELFF. The DNA of the CDR3 is TGTGCCAGTGGGTATTACACCGGGGAGCTGTTTTTT.

The V gene is TRBV29-1, the J gene TRBJ2-6; 8 positions agree with TRBD1. CDR3 length equals 18 residues. With V trimmed by 2 bases and J by 0 bases, 9 bases remained unmatched. Germline assignment: CDR1 SQVTM and CDR2 ANQGSEA. The CDR3: CSVESFSRGPSGANVLTF. The CDR3 DNA follows: TGCAGCGTTGAATCGTTCTCCAGGGGGCCCTCTGGGGCCAACGTCCTGACTTTC.

This clone is a singleton in its sample. V usage is TRBV5-4 and J usage is TRBJ2-5; TRBD2 agrees at 7 bases. The CDR3 spans 14 residues. After removal of 1 base from V and 5 bases from J, the junction contained 5 bases not matched to a gene. Looked up from germline, CDR1 is SGHNT and CDR2 is YYREEE (reference sequence). The CDR3 sequence is CASSLLAGVETQYF. In DNA form, the CDR3 reads TGTGCCAGCAGCTTGCTGGCGGGAGTTGAGACCCAGTACTTC.

V usage is TRBV2 and J usage is TRBJ2-7; 10 positions agree with TRBD1. Germline V gene lookup returns CDR1 SNHLY and CDR2 FYNNEI. The CDR3 runs to 14 residues. The junction had 3 bases not matched to a gene; V was cut back by 6 bases and J by 1 base. The CDR3 loop is CASRGGQGSYEQYF. The CDR3 DNA reads as TGTGCCAGCAGGGGGGGACAGGGGTCCTACGAGCAGTACTTC.

The V gene is TRBV29-1, the J gene TRBJ2-7; 7 bases align to TRBD1. The V gene end was trimmed by 6 bases and the J gene end by 4 bases; junction bases not matched to a gene: 9. The CDR3 runs to 13 residues. Germline V gene sequence: CDR1 SQVTM, CDR2 ANQGSEA. CDR3 coding DNA: TGCAGCGTCACACCACCGGGACAGTACGAGCAGTACTTC. The encoded protein is CSVTPPGQYEQYF.

The CDR3 coding sequence is TGTGCCAGCAGTGAAGACGGCAGGGTGTACTCCTACGAGCAGTACTTC. It is translated as CASSEDGRVYSYEQYF. This chain connects TRBV6-1 to TRBJ2-7; TRBD1 might be the D (5 bases). The CDR3 is 16 amino acids. Deletions cut 1 base from V and 0 bases from J, with 13 bases between. Germline V gene sequence: CDR1 MNHNS, CDR2 SASEGT.

The gene calls are TRBV30 and TRBJ1-1; D uncertain. CDR1 GTSNPN and CDR2 SVGIG come from the germline V gene (reference sequence). The CDR3 sequence is 13 residues long. Trimming cost V 5 bases and J 6 bases, with 16 bases left between them. Here the CDR3 reads CAWSLLNTAEAFF. CDR3 bases: TGTGCCTGGTCCCTATTAAACACAGCTGAAGCTTTCTTT.

The chain recombines TRBV29-1 with TRBJ2-7; D perhaps matches TRBD2 (5 bases). The V gene lost 4 bases and the J gene lost 6 bases, with 13 bases spanning the gap. This CDR3 is built from 12 residues. CDR1 SQVTM and CDR2 ANQGSEA come from the germline V gene. The CDR3 DNA reads TGCAGCGTTGGGGAACAGCGGTCCGAGCAGTACTTC. Translating gives CSVGEQRSEQYF.

The chain carries TRBV5-8 and TRBJ1-5; D call uncertain. V lost 3 bases, J lost 4 bases, and 14 bases lay in between. In germline, CDR1 is SGHTS, CDR2 YDEGEE. The CDR3 is 15 amino acids. The CDR3 sequence is CASSSRWGKNQPQHF. The CDR3 DNA follows: TGTGCCAGCAGCTCACGATGGGGAAAAAATCAGCCCCAGCATTTT.

This clone has a handful of counts. The chain couples TRBV14 to TRBJ1-2; 7 bases fit TRBD1. The CDR3 totals 15 residues. CDR1 and CDR2 from the germline V gene are SGHDN and FVKESK. The junction had 9 bases not matched to a gene; V was cut back by 4 bases and J by 4 bases. In nucleotides, the CDR3 is TGTGCCAGCAGCCGCACTCGGGACAGCATCTATGGCTACACCTTC. Translating gives CASSRTRDSIYGYTF.

V and J are TRBV4-1 and TRBJ2-3; maybe TRBD1 (5 bases). V was cut by 4 bases and J by 3 bases, with 23 bases left in between. The CDR3 has 18 amino acids. The V gene's germline CDR1 is MGHRA and CDR2 YSYEKL. The CDR3 is CASSPGDLVGARTDTQYF. The CDR3 DNA follows: TGCGCCAGCAGCCCAGGTGACCTGGTAGGGGCCAGAACAGATACGCAGTATTTT.

As DNA, the CDR3 is TGTGCCAGCTCACCACAAAACACCGTAACGGCCGAAGCTTTCTTT. Protein product: CASSPQNTVTAEAFF. V gene TRBV18 combines with J gene TRBJ1-1; D remains ambiguous. The V gene lost 1 base and the J gene lost 8 bases, with 17 bases spanning the gap. Germline loops: CDR1 KGHSH, CDR2 LQKENI. This CDR3 has 15 residues.

The chain uses TRBV7-3 and TRBJ2-3; 10 bases are a match to TRBD2. V lost 5 bases, J lost 1 base, and 6 bases stayed unmatched. The length of the CDR3 is 16 residues. Germline assignment: CDR1 SGHTA and CDR2 FQGTGA. CDR3 loop: CASSQGLADGTDTQYF. For the CDR3, the DNA is TGTGCCAGCAGCCAAGGACTAGCGGACGGCACAGATACGCAGTATTTT.

V gene TRBV27 combines with J gene TRBJ1-5, with no clear D. V lost 3 bases and J lost 4, with 7 bases in between. The CDR3 is 13 residues long. The germline gives CDR1 MNHEY, CDR2 SMNVEV (reference sequence). CDR3: CASSFGLNQPQHF. As DNA, the CDR3 is TGTGCCAGCAGTTTTGGGTTGAATCAGCCCCAGCATTTT.

The chain has TRBV29-1 and TRBJ1-1; no clear D. Trimming removed 8 bases at V and 3 bases at J, with 7 bases between. The CDR3 contains 10 residues. The V gene's germline CDR1 is SQVTM and CDR2 ANQGSEA. The CDR3 is CSTGHTEAFF. In nucleotides, the CDR3 is TGCAGCACTGGACACACTGAAGCTTTCTTT. The full variable domain, completed using reference TRBV29-1 and TRBJ1-1, is SAVISQKPSRDICQRGTSLTIQCQVDSQVTMMFWYRQQPGQSLTLIATANQGSEATYESGFVIDKFPISRPNLTFSTLTVSNMSPEDSSIYLCSTGHTEAFFGQGTRLTVV.

The rearrangement uses TRBV2 and TRBJ1-1; D gene uncertain. CDR1 and CDR2 (germline): SNHLY, FYNNEI. Trimming cost V 2 bases and J 8 bases, with 12 bases left between them. The CDR3 runs 13 residues. The CDR3 nucleotides are TGTGCCAGCAGTGAACGTTGGGCTCTAGAAGCTTTCTTT. Its protein is CASSERWALEAFF.

This rearrangement joins TRBV5-4 to TRBJ2-7; 9 bases agree with TRBD2. Losses at the gene ends were 0 bases for V and 4 bases for J; bases not matched to a gene: 5. This CDR3 is built from 15 residues. Germline CDR1 reads SGHNT; CDR2 reads YYREEE (reference sequence). CDR3 amino acids: CASSLGGGRGYEQYF. The CDR3, as DNA: TGTGCCAGCAGCTTGGGTGGCGGGAGGGGTTACGAGCAGTACTTC.

V gene TRBV7-8 combines with J gene TRBJ1-5, with D perhaps matching TRBD1 (5 bases). Germline values: CDR1 SGHVS, CDR2 FQNEAQ. Trimming took off 0 bases at V and 7 bases at J, with 13 bases between the two ends. The CDR3 is 15 residues long. CDR3 coding DNA: TGTGCCAGCAGCTTAGCGTCAGGGTCTGGGCAGCCCCAGCATTTT. It is translated as CASSLASGSGQPQHF.

There are a few counts of this clone. The rearrangement joins TRBV5-1 to TRBJ2-2; 14 bases map to TRBD2. The CDR3 sequence is 17 residues long. After removal of 3 bases from V and 2 bases from J, the junction contained 3 bases not matched to a gene. Looked up from germline, CDR1 is SGHRS and CDR2 is YFSETQ. In nucleotides, the CDR3 is TGCGCCAGCAGCTGGACTAGCGGGAGGTCCAACACCGGGGAGCTGTTTTTT. It yields the protein CASSWTSGRSNTGELFF.

The chain joins TRBV11-3 to TRBJ2-5; the D gene could be TRBD1 or TRBD2 (5 bases each). V lost 3 bases to trimming and J lost 2 bases, with 13 bases between them. The CDR3 runs to 15 residues. Germline V gene lookup returns CDR1 SGHNT and CDR2 YENEEA. The CDR3 DNA is TGTGCCAGCAGCTTGGGGGTGGGAGAGCAAGAGACCCAGTACTTC. Translated: CASSLGVGEQETQYF. Full variable domain (missing parts from reference TRBV11-3 and TRBJ2-5): EAGVVQSPRYKIIEKKQPVAFWCNPISGHNTLYWYLQNLGQGPELLIRYENEEAVDDSQLPKDRFSAERLKGVDSTLKIQPAELGDSAVYLCASSLGVGEQETQYFGPGTRLLVL.

This clone was seen a few times. The chain joins TRBV7-2 to TRBJ2-7; D is uncertain. The germline gives CDR1 SGHTA, CDR2 FQGNSA. The V gene lost 2 bases and the J gene lost 6 bases, with 5 bases spanning the gap. This CDR3 contains 11 residues. CDR3 bases: TGTGCCAGCAGCTTAAGAGTCGAGCAGTACTTC. It is translated as CASSLRVEQYF.

The chain couples TRBV6-1 to TRBJ2-7; 7 nucleotides agree with TRBD2. This CDR3 spans 15 amino acids. CDR1 is MNHNS, CDR2 SASEGT, per germline. The junction had 9 bases not matched to a gene; V was cut back by 7 bases and J by 0 bases. The CDR3 coding sequence is TGTGCCAGCACCCCTTTGACGGGGGGCTCCTACGAGCAGTACTTC. It specifies CASTPLTGGSYEQYF.

The genes are TRBV7-2 and TRBJ2-7, with a weak D call TRBD1 (6 bases). CDR1 and CDR2 (germline): SGHTA, FQGNSA. The CDR3 contains 15 residues. V shed 5 bases and J shed 3 bases, with 17 bases lying between them. Written as DNA, the CDR3 is TGTGCCAGCAGCCCTGACAGGTCCCAAGTCTACGAGCAGTACTTC. Encoded protein: CASSPDRSQVYEQYF.